One T cell receptor beta chain is described in this entry. Germline V CDR1 and CDR2: SEHNR, FQNEAQ (reference sequence). J gave up 3 bases and V 6 bases, and 18 bases lay outside the gene matches. The CDR3 is 19 amino acids. These data originate in a study of blood T cell repertoires in COVID-19. Study information: The United States, Italy and Spain supplied acute and convalescent COVID-19 samples. PBMCs, B-cell-depleted T cells, or T cells were the source of the cDNA or gDNA that made up the material.

Original analysis: Using reference gene primer amplification, nucleated cell counts were estimated. Clones were read by immunoSEQ multiplex PCR, and TCRdb kept only the in-frame ones, dropping some. V, J and clone size are taken as reported in that table, and D and trimming were inferred from the DNA itself. The table lists roughly 55,000 clones, over 75% of them singletons, with approximately 7.1% in the top ten. The V call is TRBV7-9, the J call TRBJ2-1; 9 nucleotides line up with TRBD2. The origin of this receptor is a man in his fifties or sixties with active COVID-19. The sample was peripheral blood. This CDR3 reads CASSRHFTSGWAFYNEQFF. CDR3 bases: TGTGCCAGCAGTCGACATTTTACTAGCGGGTGGGCCTTCTACAATGAGCAGTTCTTC.